The present TCR beta chain was sequenced within a study of blood T cell repertoires in COVID-19. Study-wide context: PBMCs, B-cell-depleted T cells, or T cells provided the cDNA or gDNA that made up the material.

Assay: immunoSEQ multiplex PCR; the TCRdb copy retains only in-frame clones and omits some. The data show fewer than 140,000 clones, around 80% seen once. Trimming shortened V by 1 base and J by 2 bases, and 10 bases separated the two germline ends. Germline loops: CDR1 SGHRS, CDR2 YFSETQ. This CDR3 is 15 amino acids long. The sequenced sample was peripheral blood. V gene TRBV5-1 combines with J gene TRBJ1-3, with D possibly matching TRBD1 (6 bases). The sequence derives from a woman aged 60-75 years with acute or convalescent COVID-19. The CDR3: CASSLFAGAGNTIYF. CDR3 bases: TGCGCCAGCAGCTTGTTTGCAGGGGCTGGAAACACCATATATTTT. The variable domain in full, completed from reference TRBV5-1 and TRBJ1-3, reads KAGVTQTPRYLIKTRGQQVTLSCSPISGHRSVSWYQQTPGQGLQFLFEYFSETQRNKGNFPGRFSGRQFSNSRSEMNVSTLELGDSALYLCASSLFAGAGNTIYFGEGSWLTVV.